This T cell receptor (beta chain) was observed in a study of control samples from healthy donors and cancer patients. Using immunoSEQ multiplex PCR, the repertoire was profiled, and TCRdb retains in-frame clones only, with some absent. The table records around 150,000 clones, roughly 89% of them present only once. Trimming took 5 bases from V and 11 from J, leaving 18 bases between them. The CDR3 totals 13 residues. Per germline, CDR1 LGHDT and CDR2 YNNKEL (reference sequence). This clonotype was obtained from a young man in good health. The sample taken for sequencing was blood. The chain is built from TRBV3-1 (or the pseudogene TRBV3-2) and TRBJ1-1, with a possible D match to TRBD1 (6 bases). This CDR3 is CASSFRQAVSAFF. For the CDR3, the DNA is TGTGCCAGCAGCTTCCGACAGGCAGTAAGTGCTTTCTTT.